These T cell receptor beta chains were read from a single sample in a study of Ad26.COV2.S vaccination and SARS-CoV-2 variants. Clones were read by immunoSEQ multiplex PCR, and TCRdb kept only the in-frame ones, dropping some. The sample records about 350,000 clones, about nine tenths being singletons. The sequenced sample was peripheral blood, obtained in a trial of Ad26.COV2.S vaccine versus placebo. The receptors stem from a person between 18 and 59 years old who received the Ad26.COV2.S COVID-19 vaccine or a placebo. Each CDR3 is given with its conserved first and last residue. The D gene is left open where the match is weak. Clone size is stated in some rows and not others, as once, few, many or a class when expanded.

.	TRBV6-1	.	TRBJ2-2	CASSEAWGTGNTGELFF	TGTGCCAGCAGTGAAGCGTGGGGGACGGGAAACACCGGGGAGCTGTTTTTT
.	TRBV30	few	TRBJ1-2	CAWRGRMYGYTF	TGTGCCTGGAGGGGAAGGATGTATGGCTACACCTTC
.	TRBV21-1	.	TRBJ1-2	CRGDRGNYGYTF	TGCCGGGGGGACAGGGGAAACTATGGCTACACCTTC
TRBD1	TRBV19	.	TRBJ2-1	CASSDYYRGGSYNEQFF	TGTGCCAGTAGTGACTACTACAGGGGTGGTTCCTACAATGAGCAGTTCTTC
.	TRBV7-2	.	TRBJ2-1	CASSLVGATAREQFF	TGTGCCAGCAGCCTGGTGGGGGCTACTGCCAGAGAGCAGTTCTTC
.	TRBV6-6	once	TRBJ2-5	CASSNAGQETQYF	TGTGCCAGCAGTAACGCGGGACAAGAGACCCAGTACTTC
.	TRBV6-5	.	TRBJ1-1	CASRRMGGTEAFF	TGTGCCAGCAGACGTATGGGGGGCACTGAAGCTTTCTTT
TRBD1	TRBV7-9	.	TRBJ2-3	CASSQTGSSTDTQYF	TGTGCCAGCAGTCAGACAGGGTCTAGCACAGATACGCAGTATTTT
TRBD1	TRBV5-4	.	TRBJ2-3	CASSSGTGETDTQYF	TGTGCCAGCAGTTCCGGGACAGGGGAAACAGATACGCAGTATTTT
.	TRBV27	.	TRBJ2-2	CASSPNKNTGELFF	TGTGCCAGCAGTCCCAACAAGAACACCGGGGAGCTGTTTTTT
.	TRBV27	.	TRBJ2-7	CASSLEGYEQYF	TGTGCCAGCAGTCTGGAGGGTTACGAGCAGTACTTC
.	TRBV2	.	TRBJ2-3	CASSEGSSTDTQYF	TGTGCCAGCAGTGAAGGCTCAAGCACAGATACGCAGTATTTT
TRBD1	TRBV3-1/TRBV3-2	once	TRBJ1-2	CASSQDSTGGAGGYTF	TGTGCCAGCAGCCAAGATTCAACAGGGGGCGCCGGTGGCTACACCTTC
.	TRBV19	few	TRBJ1-1	CASSIVENTEAFF	TGTGCCAGTAGTATAGTGGAGAACACTGAAGCTTTCTTT
TRBD1	TRBV5-8	.	TRBJ1-2	CASSLAPFRDRGIGDYGYTF	TGTGCCAGCAGCTTGGCCCCCTTTAGGGACAGGGGGATAGGCGACTATGGCTACACCTTC
.	TRBV30	few	TRBJ1-3	CAWHSLSGNTIYF	TGTGCCTGGCACAGCCTCTCTGGAAACACCATATATTTT
TRBD2	TRBV12-3/TRBV12-4	.	TRBJ2-7	CASSPSGVHEQYF	TGTGCCAGCAGTCCTAGCGGGGTTCACGAGCAGTACTTC
.	TRBV7-9	.	TRBJ2-1	CASSLGAGEYNEQFF	TGTGCCAGCAGCTTAGGCGCAGGGGAATACAATGAGCAGTTCTTC
TRBD2	TRBV9	.	TRBJ2-2	CASSAGGRRGDTGELFF	TGTGCCAGCAGCGCCGGGGGGAGAAGGGGAGACACCGGGGAGCTGTTTTTT
TRBD1	TRBV5-4	.	TRBJ1-2	CASSLEGQGAGIGYTF	TGTGCCAGCAGCTTGGAAGGACAGGGGGCAGGGATCGGCTACACCTTC
TRBD1	TRBV28	.	TRBJ1-5	CASSPGTGNNQPQHF	TGTGCCAGCAGCCCCGGGACAGGGAACAATCAGCCCCAGCATTTT
.	TRBV7-2	.	TRBJ1-5	CASREGGLHQPQHF	TGTGCCAGCAGAGAAGGGGGATTACATCAGCCCCAGCATTTT
.	TRBV15	once	TRBJ2-1	CATRGGFGDEQFF	TGTGCCACCAGAGGAGGGTTTGGCGATGAGCAGTTCTTC
.	TRBV7-3	once	TRBJ2-1	CASSSSRVGNEQFF	TGTGCCAGCAGCTCCTCCAGGGTAGGGAATGAGCAGTTCTTC
TRBD1	TRBV30	.	TRBJ1-3	CACSPGQDWDVAIYF	TGTGCCTGTTCTCCGGGACAGGATTGGGATGTCGCCATATATTTT
.	TRBV5-8	.	TRBJ2-1	CASSPRGYHEQFF	TGTGCCAGCAGCCCCCGGGGGTACCATGAGCAGTTCTTC
.	TRBV5-4	.	TRBJ2-7	CASTLMIGGGPGSYEQYF	TGTGCCAGCACCCTCATGATCGGGGGAGGCCCTGGGTCCTACGAGCAGTACTTC
.	TRBV4-1	.	TRBJ1-6	CASSRTSTGEVDSPLHF	TGCGCCAGCAGCCGAACATCCACAGGAGAGGTGGATTCACCCCTCCACTTT
TRBD2	TRBV16	few	TRBJ2-7	CASSQSGVAGGPRSTYEQYF	TGTGCCAGCAGCCAATCGGGGGTAGCGGGAGGTCCTAGATCCACCTACGAGCAGTACTTC
.	TRBV6-5	.	TRBJ1-2	CASSYSGGSNYGYTF	TGTGCCAGCAGTTACTCTGGGGGTAGTAACTATGGCTACACCTTC
TRBD1	TRBV4-1	.	TRBJ2-7	CASSRRDSQKTNPYEQYF	TGCGCCAGCAGCCGACGGGACAGCCAAAAAACGAATCCCTACGAGCAGTACTTC
.	TRBV3-1/TRBV3-2	.	TRBJ1-2	CASSPAPGQAVLSYTF	TGTGCCAGCAGCCCCGCACCGGGACAAGCCGTTTTGAGCTACACCTTC
.	TRBV7-3	.	TRBJ1-2	CASSSQGGTYGYTF	TGTGCCAGCAGCTCCCAGGGTGGTACCTATGGCTACACCTTC
TRBD1	TRBV4-1	.	TRBJ2-7	CASSQLGGLTGDLYEQYF	TGCGCCAGCAGCCAACTTGGGGGTTTGACAGGGGATCTCTACGAGCAGTACTTC
TRBD1	TRBV4-2	.	TRBJ1-5	CASSQDLSGTGFQPQHF	TGTGCCAGCAGCCAAGATCTCAGCGGGACAGGGTTTCAGCCCCAGCATTTT
TRBD1	TRBV7-3	.	TRBJ2-7	CASSFGTGATLLPSYEQYF	TGTGCCAGCAGCTTTGGCACAGGGGCTACACTTCTACCCTCCTACGAGCAGTACTTC
.	TRBV19	.	TRBJ1-5	CASREEPYSNQPQHF	TGTGCCAGTAGGGAGGAGCCATATAGCAATCAGCCCCAGCATTTT
.	TRBV11-2	.	TRBJ2-2	CASSLVGYGTTGELFF	TGTGCCAGCAGCTTAGTAGGTTACGGTACTACCGGGGAGCTGTTTTTT
.	TRBV7-9	.	TRBJ1-4	CASSLYRDHEKLFF	TGTGCCAGCAGCTTATACAGGGACCACGAAAAACTGTTTTTT
.	TRBV6-5	.	TRBJ2-1	CASTEGDGYNEQFF	TGTGCCAGCACCGAAGGGGACGGCTACAATGAGCAGTTCTTC
TRBD2	TRBV6-5	once	TRBJ2-7	CASSYSASGSYEQYF	TGTGCCAGCAGTTACTCAGCTAGCGGGAGCTACGAGCAGTACTTC
TRBD2	TRBV7-9	.	TRBJ2-3	CASSLGLATDTQYF	TGTGCCAGCAGCTTAGGACTAGCAACAGATACGCAGTATTTT
TRBD1	TRBV6-5	once	TRBJ1-4	CASRLGQGGEKLFF	TGTGCCAGCCGCTTGGGACAGGGAGGAGAAAAACTGTTTTTT
.	TRBV11-2	many	TRBJ2-7	CASSPLGLSYEQYF	TGTGCCAGCAGCCCACTGGGGCTTTCCTACGAGCAGTACTTC
TRBD1	TRBV11-1	.	TRBJ1-4	CASRLGQGVPEKLFF	TGTGCCAGCAGACTCGGACAGGGGGTTCCTGAAAAACTGTTTTTT
TRBD1	TRBV12-5	.	TRBJ2-7	CASGSGQGAYYEQYF	TGTGCTAGTGGATCTGGACAGGGGGCCTACTACGAGCAGTACTTC
TRBD2	TRBV4-3	.	TRBJ2-6	CASSQSPRGAGANVLTF	TGCGCCAGCAGCCAAAGCCCCCGGGGGGCTGGGGCCAACGTCCTGACTTTC
.	TRBV6-5	.	TRBJ2-7	CASTNRARAGYEQYF	TGTGCCAGCACCAACCGGGCTCGAGCCGGTTACGAGCAGTACTTC
.	TRBV7-3	.	TRBJ1-2	CASSLIPPVYGYTF	TGTGCCAGCAGCTTAATCCCACCAGTCTATGGCTACACCTTC
TRBD1	TRBV6-6	once	TRBJ2-7	CASSYSGQGYEQYF	TGTGCCAGCAGTTACTCAGGACAGGGGTACGAGCAGTACTTC
.	TRBV6-5	once	TRBJ2-7	CASSYFQEQYF	TGTGCCAGCAGTTATTTCCAGGAGCAGTACTTC
.	TRBV28	.	TRBJ1-6	CASSSPGNSPLHF	TGTGCCAGCAGTTCCCCCGGGAATTCACCCCTCCACTTT
TRBD1	TRBV19	once	TRBJ1-5	CASSASQGALNQPQHF	TGTGCCAGTAGCGCCTCCCAGGGGGCCCTCAATCAGCCCCAGCATTTT
.	TRBV25-1	.	TRBJ2-5	CASSETGKGETQYF	TGTGCCAGCAGTGAGACAGGCAAAGGGGAGACCCAGTACTTC